This TCR beta chain was recovered during a study of shared clonotypes between healthy human individuals. In regard to this clone: Its target is unknown.

General study results and limits: Represented genetic and exposure-history diversity was restricted by having few donors. Shared clonotypes: approximately 5% naive CD4, 3% to 3.5% naive CD8, over 2% memory CD4, over 0.3% memory CD8.

Unmatched junction bases numbered 3, after V lost 0 bases and J lost 5 bases. The CDR3 runs to 15 residues. Method: immunoSEQ multiplex PCR; TCRdb's copy keeps in-frame clones and lacks some. The table includes roughly 1,800,000 clones, 85% to 95% detected once. Naive-designated CD8 cells lacked CD45RO, were positively enriched for CCR7, and omitted terminally differentiated effector memory CD45RA+ cells. The receptor was derived from a young man in good health. Material: naive CD8+ T cells sorted from blood. The rearrangement links TRBV23-1 to TRBJ2-5; 10 bases map to TRBD1. TRBV23-1 is treated as an ORF (open reading frame) with a function not yet certain. CDR3: CASSQSGQGNETQYF. The CDR3 nucleotides read TGCGCCAGCAGTCAATCGGGACAGGGGAACGAGACCCAGTACTTC.